This T cell receptor (beta chain) was identified during a study of T-cell reconstitution after alpha-beta-depleted transplantation in children. Study-level findings and limits: The main origin of T-cell counts and diversity one year after transplant was newly produced T cells. After transplant, at about two months, alpha-beta T cells were reportedly derived from several hundred expanded graft clones.

The table lists this clonotype with many counts. Its antigen is still unknown. As it was prepared, the TCRbeta library received unique molecular identifiers. Using its own MiXCR run on the PCR reads, TCRdb lists one record per CDR3 protein. The sample contains some 600,000 distinct CDR3 sequences, about an eighth of which appear only once. CDR1 DFQATT and CDR2 SNEGSKA come from the germline V gene (reference sequence). The CDR3 totals 15 residues. The V gene lost 3 bases and the J gene lost 1 base, with 14 bases spanning the gap. Here the sequenced sample was PBMCs, mostly from graft donor cells, taken 360 days after TCRalphabeta/CD19-depleted stem cell transplant. The genes are TRBV20-1 and TRBJ2-3; perhaps TRBD2 as D (6 bases). The TCR sequence derives from a male patient aged 10 to 17 who had a stem cell transplant for acute myeloid leukemia, so the T cells may come from the graft donor. The CDR3 DNA reads as TGCAGTGCTAGTTACGGGGAGGTCGGCACAGATACGCAGTATTTT. This sequence encodes CSASYGEVGTDTQYF.